These 25 T cell receptor beta chains originate from one sample sequenced in a study of cytotoxic CD8 clonotypes in ibrutinib-treated CLL. TCRdb keeps only in-frame clones here, not all; method: immunoSEQ multiplex PCR. The sample includes 14,000 or so clones, approximately 60% of them seen just once. The specimen comprised PBMCs, sampled before ibrutinib treatment. The receptors stem from a human donor with chronic lymphocytic leukemia.

J is TRBJ1-1 and V is TRBV5-6; D gene unclear. Between the trimmed V and J ends, which lost 4 bases and 2 bases, there was a span of 15 bases. The CDR3 spans 15 residues. Germline V gene lookup returns CDR1 SGHDT and CDR2 YYEEEE. The CDR3 is CASSRTRSDNTEAFF. Written as DNA, the CDR3 is TGTGCCAGCAGCAGGACCCGAAGCGATAACACTGAAGCTTTCTTT.

The chain employs TRBV7-9 and TRBJ1-1; possible D gene TRBD1, 6 bases. Between the trimmed V and J ends, which lost 2 bases and 0 bases, there was a span of 7 bases. The CDR3 has 14 amino acids. Germline assignment: CDR1 SEHNR and CDR2 FQNEAQ (reference sequence). The CDR3, as DNA: TGTGCCAGCAGCTTACCAGGGGTGAACACTGAAGCTTTCTTT. It specifies CASSLPGVNTEAFF.

This chain links TRBV19 with TRBJ1-6, with 10 bases matching TRBD1. Germline lookup yields CDR1 LNHDA and CDR2 SQIVND (reference sequence). V lost 6 bases, J lost 7 bases, and 3 bases stayed unmatched. CDR3 size: 14 residues. CDR3 region: CASRDRGWNSPLHF. The DNA of the CDR3 is TGTGCCAGTAGGGACAGGGGGTGGAATTCACCCCTCCACTTT. Based on the CDR3 plus reference TRBV19 and TRBJ1-6, the full variable domain is DGGITQSPKYLFRKEGQNVTLSCEQNLNHDAMYWYRQDPGQGLRLIYYSQIVNDFQKGDIAEGYSVSREKKESFPLTVTSAQKNPTAFYLCASRDRGWNSPLHFGNGTRLTVT.

The CDR3 DNA sequence: TGTGCCAGCAGCTTCGTTTATGGGACAGGGCTTTACAATGAGCAGTTCTTC. Translation: CASSFVYGTGLYNEQFF. The chain carries TRBV5-4 and TRBJ2-1; 9 bases line up with TRBD1. The CDR3 is 17 amino acids. Germline CDR1 SGHNT, CDR2 YYREEE (reference sequence). V shed 2 bases and J 4 bases; nucleotides not matched to a gene: 10.

CDR3 nucleotide sequence: TGCGCCAGCAGTCAACAGGGTGGAACCTCCTACGAGCAGTACTTC. Its translation: CASSQQGGTSYEQYF. The V and J genes are TRBV4-1 and TRBJ2-7; tentative D call: TRBD1 (6 bases). The V gene lost 6 bases and the J gene lost 0 bases, with 15 bases spanning the gap. The CDR3 consists of 15 residues. Germline lookup yields CDR1 MGHRA and CDR2 YSYEKL.

This chain connects TRBV9 to TRBJ2-2, with a weak D call TRBD1 (5 bases). The germline CDR1 and CDR2 sequences are SGDLS and YYNGEE. The CDR3 loop spans 13 amino acids. Trimming took 2 bases from V and 5 from J, leaving 7 bases between them. The CDR3 loop is CASSVDSTGELFF. CDR3 coding DNA: TGTGCCAGCAGCGTTGACAGTACCGGGGAGCTGTTTTTT.

In this sample, this clone turned up many times. The chain uses TRBV5-4 and TRBJ2-3, with D tentatively TRBD1 (6 bases). V was trimmed by 2 bases and J by 4 bases, leaving 20 bases between them. The CDR3 sequence is 17 residues long. Germline loops: CDR1 SGHNT, CDR2 YYREEE (reference sequence). The CDR3 DNA sequence: TGTGCCAGCAGCTTAAAAACAGGGAATCTGTTCGCAGATACGCAGTATTTT. This translates into CASSLKTGNLFADTQYF.

The rearrangement links TRBV7-9 to TRBJ2-1; the match to TRBD1 covers 7 bases. The V gene end was trimmed by 6 bases and the J gene end by 2 bases; junction bases not matched to a gene: 4. The CDR3 runs to 14 residues. Germline assignment: CDR1 SEHNR and CDR2 FQNEAQ (reference sequence). CDR3 in DNA: TGTGCCAGCAGAAACAGGGGCCCCTACAATGAGCAGTTCTTC. The encoded protein is CASRNRGPYNEQFF.

The chain recombines TRBV7-8 with TRBJ1-4, with a tentative D call TRBD1 (5 bases). The CDR3 is 16 residues long. Germline V gene sequence: CDR1 SGHVS, CDR2 FQNEAQ. The V gene lost 6 bases and the J gene lost 4 bases, with 18 bases spanning the gap. This chain's CDR3 is CASSPQGRGVNEKLFF. The DNA for the CDR3 is TGTGCCAGCAGTCCTCAGGGACGGGGCGTTAATGAAAAACTGTTTTTT.

The CDR3 nucleotides read TGTGCCAGCAGCTTAACCTCAGGTGGGGGGCTAAATCAGCCCCAGCATTTT. Translated, it gives CASSLTSGGGLNQPQHF. This rearrangement joins TRBV11-2 to TRBJ1-5; D possibly corresponds to TRBD1 (6 bases). Germline CDR1 SGHAT, CDR2 FQNNGV. The CDR3 spans 17 residues. V was pared by 2 bases and J by 4 bases, with 18 bases between.

This chain joins TRBV5-4 and TRBJ1-1; possibly TRBD1 for D (5 bases). Between the trimmed V and J ends, which lost 4 bases and 1 base, there was a span of 8 bases. Germline loops: CDR1 SGHNT, CDR2 YYREEE (reference sequence). The CDR3 runs 13 residues. CDR3 nucleotide sequence: TGTGCCAGCAGCCCAAGGGGGAACACTGAAGCTTTCTTT. Translating it yields CASSPRGNTEAFF.

The chain employs TRBV19 and TRBJ1-1; the match to TRBD1 covers 8 bases. The CDR3 length is 15 residues. Germline V gives CDR1 LNHDA, CDR2 SQIVND (reference sequence). Trimming cost V 4 bases and J 1 base; bases outside gene matches: 5. CDR3 nucleotide sequence: TGTGCCAGTAGTACAGGGGGCCGTCAGAACACTGAAGCTTTCTTT. The encoded protein is CASSTGGRQNTEAFF.

The gene calls are TRBV7-7 and TRBJ2-3; TRBD1 matches at 10 bases. Germline lookup yields CDR1 SSHAT and CDR2 FNYEAQ (reference sequence). Germline trimming cut 3 bases from V and 5 bases from J; bases unmatched to any gene: 5. CDR3 length equals 15 residues. This chain's CDR3 is CASSLLGQGLDTQYF. CDR3 nucleotides: TGTGCCAGCAGCTTGTTGGGACAGGGGTTAGATACGCAGTATTTT.

The chain links TRBV2 to TRBJ2-1; 8 bases are a match to TRBD2. CDR3 length: 16 residues. CDR1 is SNHLY, CDR2 FYNNEI, per germline. V was pared by 5 bases and J by 0 bases, with 6 bases of the junction left unmatched. CDR3 nucleotide sequence: TGTGCCAGCAGTTTTAGCGGGGCGATCTCCTACAATGAGCAGTTCTTC. Amino acid sequence: CASSFSGAISYNEQFF.

This chain joins TRBV5-1 and TRBJ1-3, with a tentative D call TRBD1 (5 bases). The V and J ends lost 0 bases and 0 bases respectively, with 10 bases between them. The CDR3 length is 16 residues. Germline assignment: CDR1 SGHRS and CDR2 YFSETQ. DNA for the CDR3: TGCGCCAGCAGCTTGGGTTGGGGGTCCTCTGGAAACACCATATATTTT. Its translation: CASSLGWGSSGNTIYF. The complete variable domain, with remaining parts taken from reference TRBV5-1 and TRBJ1-3, reads KAGVTQTPRYLIKTRGQQVTLSCSPISGHRSVSWYQQTPGQGLQFLFEYFSETQRNKGNFPGRFSGRQFSNSRSEMNVSTLELGDSALYLCASSLGWGSSGNTIYFGEGSWLTVV.

CDR3 nucleotides: TGCGCCAGCAGCCAAGAACCTGCCGGGAGGCTCGGTGTCTATGGCTACACCTTC. It specifies CASSQEPAGRLGVYGYTF. The rearrangement uses TRBV4-1 and TRBJ1-2; no reliable D call. CDR3 length: 18 residues. The germline gives CDR1 MGHRA, CDR2 YSYEKL. Between the trimmed V and J ends, which lost 0 bases and 4 bases, there was a span of 21 bases.

V gene TRBV5-4 combines with J gene TRBJ2-6; no clear D gene. Trimming pared 0 bases from V and 0 bases from J, leaving 4 bases between. The CDR3 sequence is 15 residues long. Germline values: CDR1 SGHNT, CDR2 YYREEE (reference sequence). The CDR3 DNA reads as TGTGCCAGCAGCTTGGACCGCTCTGGGGCCAACGTCCTGACTTTC. Translation: CASSLDRSGANVLTF.

The chain couples TRBV27 to TRBJ1-1; D uncertain. The CDR3 has 13 amino acids. Germline V gives CDR1 MNHEY, CDR2 SMNVEV (reference sequence). With 7 bases removed from V and 6 bases from J, the gap between germline ends came to 15 bases. CDR3 residues: CASNLHGRPEAFF. As DNA, the CDR3 is TGTGCCAGCAACCTACATGGCCGGCCTGAAGCTTTCTTT.

This chain joins TRBV2 and TRBJ1-6; the D gene is possibly TRBD1 (5 bases). V lost 4 bases to trimming and J lost 3 bases, with 10 bases between them. Germline V gene sequence: CDR1 SNHLY, CDR2 FYNNEI. The CDR3 contains 15 residues. The chain's CDR3 is CASSAPGGYNSPLHF. The CDR3 nucleotides are TGTGCCAGCAGTGCCCCTGGGGGCTATAATTCACCCCTCCACTTT. Full variable domain (outside the CDR3, taken from reference TRBV2 and TRBJ1-6): EPEVTQTPSHQVTQMGQEVILRCVPISNHLYFYWYRQILGQKVEFLVSFYNNEISEKSEIFDDQFSVERPDGSNFTLKIRSTKLEDSAMYFCASSAPGGYNSPLHFGNGTRLTVT.

This rearrangement joins TRBV5-6 to TRBJ1-1, with TRBD1 matching 8 bases. Per the germline V gene, CDR1 is SGHDT and CDR2 is YYEEEE. V lost 1 base to trimming and J lost 4 bases; unmatched junction nucleotides: 9. This CDR3 is 16 amino acids long. Here the CDR3 reads CASSLLSGGRSTEAFF. The CDR3 bases are TGTGCCAGCAGCTTGCTATCAGGGGGCCGTAGCACTGAAGCTTTCTTT. Supplemented by reference TRBV5-6 and TRBJ1-1, the full variable domain reads DAGVTQSPTHLIKTRGQQVTLRCSPKSGHDTVSWYQQALGQGPQFIFQYYEEEERQRGNFPDRFSGHQFPNYSSELNVNALLLGDSALYLCASSLLSGGRSTEAFFGQGTRLTVV.

The V and J genes are TRBV7-9 and TRBJ2-2; a possible D gene is TRBD1 (6 bases). There are 14 residues in the CDR3. Germline V gene lookup returns CDR1 SEHNR and CDR2 FQNEAQ (reference sequence). V lost 1 base and J lost 7, with 10 bases in between. CDR3 nucleotide sequence: TGTGCCAGCAGCTTAGAGGGGGTCGGCGGGGAGCTGTTTTTT. It translates to CASSLEGVGGELFF.

V and J are TRBV9 and TRBJ1-5; TRBD1 might be the D (5 bases). V was cut by 1 base and J by 0 bases, with 8 bases left in between. CDR3 size: 15 residues. Germline V CDR1 and CDR2: SGDLS, YYNGEE. The CDR3, as DNA: TGTGCCAGCAGCGTAATTGACAGTAGCAATCAGCCCCAGCATTTT. Encoded protein: CASSVIDSSNQPQHF.

By proportion, this clone is large. This rearrangement joins TRBV9 to TRBJ2-5, with D possibly being TRBD1 (7 bases). Germline V gene data show CDR1 as SGDLS and CDR2 as YYNGEE. The CDR3 runs to 14 residues. V shed 0 bases and J shed 4 bases, with 10 bases lying between them. The CDR3 is CASSVDRGGETQYF. Written as DNA, the CDR3 is TGTGCCAGCAGCGTAGACAGGGGAGGAGAGACCCAGTACTTC. The whole variable domain, remainder taken from reference TRBV9 and TRBJ2-5, is DSGVTQTPKHLITATGQRVTLRCSPRSGDLSVYWYQQSLDQGLQFLIQYYNGEERAKGNILERFSAQQFPDLHSELNLSSLELGDSALYFCASSVDRGGETQYFGPGTRLLVL.

This clone has just a few counts. The J gene is TRBJ2-2, the V gene TRBV9, with D perhaps TRBD2 (6 bases). This CDR3 region has 20 residues. In germline, CDR1 is SGDLS, CDR2 YYNGEE. Trimming removed 3 bases at V and 4 bases at J, with 28 bases between. DNA for the CDR3: TGTGCCAGCAGCGGAAGCCCAAGGGCGGTCGGACTATCAGGCACCGGGGAGCTGTTTTTT. This codes for CASSGSPRAVGLSGTGELFF.

The J gene is TRBJ2-7, the V gene TRBV5-6, with 10 bases that match TRBD1. Germline assignment: CDR1 SGHDT and CDR2 YYEEEE. The CDR3 length is 14 residues. Trimming cost V 2 bases and J 5 bases; bases outside gene matches: 4. As DNA, the CDR3 is TGTGCCAGCAGCTTTGGGACAGGGGCCCACGAGCAGTACTTC. Its protein is CASSFGTGAHEQYF.